These 24 T cell receptor beta chains were all obtained from the same sample, sequenced in a study of blood T cell repertoires in COVID-19. TCRdb's copy holds only in-frame clones and misses some; the assay was immunoSEQ multiplex PCR. The profile shows 130,000 to 150,000 clones, around four fifths of them singletons. The sequencing sample was made of peripheral blood. Receptors originate from a woman in her 40s with active or convalescent COVID-19.

This sequence joins TRBV19 and TRBJ1-1, with D uncertain. Deletions cut 6 bases from V and 4 bases from J, with 12 bases between. The CDR3 is made up of 13 amino acids. Germline CDR1 and CDR2: LNHDA and SQIVND (reference sequence). The CDR3 protein is CASRTRSGTEAFF. CDR3 nucleotides: TGTGCCAGTAGAACTCGGTCAGGCACTGAAGCTTTCTTT. The full variable domain, in which reference TRBV19 and TRBJ1-1 provide the parts outside the CDR3, is DGGITQSPKYLFRKEGQNVTLSCEQNLNHDAMYWYRQDPGQGLRLIYYSQIVNDFQKGDIAEGYSVSREKKESFPLTVTSAQKNPTAFYLCASRTRSGTEAFFGQGTRLTVV.

This chain links TRBV7-2 with TRBJ2-1; unclear D gene. Trimming cost V 1 base and J 2 bases, with 12 bases left between them. The CDR3 is made up of 16 amino acids. Looked up from germline, CDR1 is SGHTA and CDR2 is FQGNSA. The CDR3 region is CASSLGYFLTYNEQFF. The CDR3 DNA is TGTGCCAGCAGCTTAGGGTACTTTCTGACCTACAATGAGCAGTTCTTC.

The rearrangement links TRBV2 to TRBJ2-6; TRBD2 is a possible D gene (5 bases). Germline-derived CDR1 and CDR2 are SNHLY and FYNNEI. The CDR3 is 15 residues long. V lost 3 bases and J lost 2, with 8 bases in between. CDR3 in amino acids: CASSEGVAGANVLTF. The CDR3 nucleotides read TGTGCCAGCAGTGAGGGAGTCGCTGGGGCCAACGTCCTGACTTTC.

The chain couples TRBV30 to TRBJ2-1, with D hard to call. This CDR3 has 14 amino acids. Germline CDR1 is GTSNPN and CDR2 is SVGIG (reference sequence). V was pared by 3 bases and J by 0 bases, with 9 bases between. The CDR3 DNA is TGTGCCTGGAGACTTGAGAGCTCCTACAATGAGCAGTTCTTC. This encodes CAWRLESSYNEQFF.

In regard to this clone: Different DNA sequences within this sample yield the same CDR3. The chain has TRBV7-2 and TRBJ2-1; 7 bases map to TRBD1. The CDR3 spans 14 residues. V dropped 3 bases and J dropped 4; count of bases not matched to a gene: 3. Germline V gene data show CDR1 as SGHTA and CDR2 as FQGNSA. In DNA, the CDR3 is TGTGCCAGCAGCTTTCCGGGACAGTACAATGAGCAGTTCTTC. The encoded protein is CASSFPGQYNEQFF.

The V call is TRBV11-2, the J call TRBJ2-1, with 12 bases aligning to TRBD2. The V and J ends lost 5 bases and 9 bases, in that order; junction bases with no gene match: 14. CDR1 SGHAT and CDR2 FQNNGV come from the germline V gene. The CDR3 is made up of 17 amino acids. In DNA form, the CDR3 reads TGTGCCAGCAGCCTTCTAGCGGGGGGGTTTGGAACGGGTGAGCAGTTCTTC. Protein product: CASSLLAGGFGTGEQFF.

The rearrangement links TRBV6-2 or TRBV6-3 to TRBJ2-2; 10 bases fit TRBD2. The V and J ends lost 2 bases and 6 bases, in that order; junction bases with no gene match: 6. CDR3 length: 16 residues. Germline lookup yields CDR1 MNHEY and CDR2 SVGEGT. CDR3 nucleotides: TGTGCCAGCAGTTACAGCCTAGCGGGAGTTGCCGGGGAGCTGTTTTTT. Translating it yields CASSYSLAGVAGELFF.

This clone was seen once. The chain couples TRBV3-1 (or the pseudogene TRBV3-2) to TRBJ1-5; the match to TRBD1 covers 9 bases. Germline V gene data show CDR1 as LGHDT and CDR2 as YNNKEL (reference sequence). The CDR3 is 17 amino acids. J was trimmed by 4 bases and V by 0 bases; bases with no gene match: 7. The CDR3 sequence: CASSQEAGTGYNQPQHF. The CDR3 DNA reads TGTGCCAGCAGCCAAGAGGCGGGGACAGGGTATAATCAGCCCCAGCATTTT.

The chain recombines TRBV6-1 with TRBJ1-2; D uncertain. Trimming left V 3 bases short and J 6 bases short, with 8 bases between. The CDR3 contains 12 residues. CDR1 is MNHNS, CDR2 SASEGT, per germline. The CDR3 sequence: CASSDWRDGYTF. DNA of the CDR3: TGTGCCAGCAGTGATTGGAGGGATGGCTACACCTTC.

The chain carries TRBV30 and TRBJ1-3, with D uncertain. The CDR3 has 12 amino acids. Trimming left V 1 base short and J 5 bases short, with 6 bases between. CDR1 is GTSNPN and CDR2 is SVGIG in the germline V gene (reference sequence). CDR3: CAWSALRNTIYF. The CDR3 DNA sequence: TGTGCCTGGAGTGCCCTTCGAAACACCATATATTTT.

The CDR3: CASSPLGQGAEAFF. The CDR3, as DNA: TGCGCCAGCAGCCCCCTCGGACAGGGGGCTGAAGCTTTCTTT. The rearrangement links TRBV5-1 to TRBJ1-1; the match to TRBD1 covers 10 bases. V was clipped by 4 bases and J by 6 bases; unmatched bases: 6. The germline V gene encodes CDR1 SGHRS and CDR2 YFSETQ. The length of the CDR3 is 14 residues.

Here the CDR3 DNA reads TGTGCCAGCAGTGAATTAAAACAGGCTTCTGGAAAGCAGCCCCAGCATTTT. This gives the protein CASSELKQASGKQPQHF. This rearrangement joins TRBV2 to TRBJ1-5; a weak D match, TRBD1 (5 bases). V lost 2 bases to trimming and J lost 7 bases, with 21 bases between them. CDR3 length equals 17 residues. Germline CDR1 reads SNHLY; CDR2 reads FYNNEI. Full variable domain (missing parts from reference TRBV2 and TRBJ1-5): EPEVTQTPSHQVTQMGQEVILRCVPISNHLYFYWYRQILGQKVEFLVSFYNNEISEKSEIFDDQFSVERPDGSNFTLKIRSTKLEDSAMYFCASSELKQASGKQPQHFGDGTRLSIL.

V is TRBV4-1 and J is TRBJ1-2, with a possible D match to TRBD1 (5 bases). The CDR3 spans 15 residues. The V and J ends lost 4 bases and 4 bases respectively, with 16 bases between them. The germline V gene encodes CDR1 MGHRA and CDR2 YSYEKL. The DNA of the CDR3 is TGCGCCAGCAGCCCGCCGGTCGGGGGGGTCTATGGCTACACCTTC. Its translation: CASSPPVGGVYGYTF.

Here the CDR3 DNA reads TGTGCCAGCTCACCAGCGCGGGGCTACACCTTC. This sequence encodes CASSPARGYTF. The chain combines TRBV18 with TRBJ1-2, with unresolved D. This CDR3 is 11 amino acids long. Trimming pared 2 bases from V and 8 bases from J, leaving 6 bases between. CDR1 and CDR2 (germline): KGHSH, LQKENI. The full variable domain, rest sourced from reference TRBV18 and TRBJ1-2, is NAGVMQNPRHLVRRRGQEARLRCSPMKGHSHVYWYRQLPEEGLKFMVYLQKENIIDESGMPKERFSAEFPKEGPSILRIQQVVRGDSAAYFCASSPARGYTFGSGTRLTVV.

This chain links TRBV29-1 with TRBJ2-1; tentatively, D is TRBD1 (6 bases). Germline V gene sequence: CDR1 SQVTM, CDR2 ANQGSEA. V lost 8 bases and J lost 8, with 19 bases in between. This CDR3 contains 13 residues. The CDR3 spells CSSRTAEAYEQFF. Here the CDR3 DNA reads TGCAGCTCTCGGACAGCCGAGGCCTATGAGCAGTTCTTC.

V is TRBV28 and J is TRBJ2-7, with TRBD2 as a possible D gene (5 bases). The V gene's germline CDR1 is MDHEN and CDR2 SYDVKM. This CDR3 comprises 14 residues. V lost 7 bases, J lost 3 bases, and 16 bases lay in between. CDR3 protein: CASTPPGLHYEQYF. DNA of the CDR3: TGTGCCAGCACCCCACCCGGACTTCACTACGAGCAGTACTTC.

This sequence joins TRBV28 and TRBJ2-3; D may be TRBD2 (5 bases). The CDR3 consists of 15 residues. V lost 3 bases to trimming and J lost 1 base, with 11 bases between them. Germline V gene sequence: CDR1 MDHEN, CDR2 SYDVKM. CDR3 DNA: TGTGCCAGCAGTTTGAGGGCCAGCGGCACAGATACGCAGTATTTT. Translated: CASSLRASGTDTQYF.

Only a few counts were recorded for this clone. The CDR3 DNA follows: TGTGCCAGCAGCGTAGGGACAGGGGGAGTTCAGCCCCAGCATTTT. It translates to CASSVGTGGVQPQHF. The chain carries TRBV9 and TRBJ1-5; 10 bases match TRBD1. The CDR3 is 15 residues long. The germline gives CDR1 SGDLS, CDR2 YYNGEE. Trimming at V came to 0 bases and at J to 6 bases, leaving 3 bases not matched to a gene.

CDR3 region: CASRTDRGRSYNSPLHF. DNA of the CDR3: TGTGCCAGCAGGACGGACAGGGGGCGATCCTATAATTCACCCCTCCACTTT. The chain joins TRBV7-9 to TRBJ1-6; 11 positions agree with TRBD1. The trim removed 6 bases at V and 1 base at J, leaving 5 bases unmatched. Germline V lookup: CDR1 SEHNR, CDR2 FQNEAQ (reference sequence). CDR3 length: 17 residues.

The V call is TRBV7-9, the J call TRBJ2-4, with D possibly matching TRBD1 (6 bases). The CDR3 is made up of 12 amino acids. Germline lookup yields CDR1 SEHNR and CDR2 FQNEAQ (reference sequence). Trimming took off 8 bases at V and 6 bases at J, with 11 bases between the two ends. The CDR3: CASGTIANIQYF. DNA of the CDR3: TGTGCCAGCGGGACAATAGCAAACATTCAGTACTTC. Based on the CDR3 plus reference TRBV7-9 and TRBJ2-4, the full variable domain is DTGVSQNPRHKITKRGQNVTFRCDPISEHNRLYWYRQTLGQGPEFLTYFQNEAQLEKSRLLSDRFSAERPKGSFSTLEIQRTEQGDSAMYLCASGTIANIQYFGAGTRLSVL.

This clone was counted many times. This rearrangement joins TRBV6-4 to TRBJ2-2, with 10 bases aligning to TRBD1. CDR1 is MRHNA and CDR2 is SNTAGT in the germline V gene. The V gene end was trimmed by 8 bases and the J gene end by 3 bases; junction bases not matched to a gene: 0. The CDR3 is 13 amino acids. The CDR3 DNA follows: TGTGCCAGCGGGACAGGGGACACCGGGGAGCTGTTTTTT. Translation gives CASGTGDTGELFF.

The chain employs TRBV7-9 and TRBJ1-5; D remains unclear. The CDR3 is 16 residues long. Trimming took 1 base from V and 4 from J, leaving 14 bases between them. From germline, CDR1 is SEHNR and CDR2 FQNEAQ (reference sequence). CDR3 sequence: CASSLDQADPNQPQHF. CDR3 nucleotides: TGTGCCAGCAGCTTAGATCAGGCAGACCCGAATCAGCCCCAGCATTTT.

J is TRBJ1-6 and V is TRBV3-1 (or the pseudogene TRBV3-2), with D tentatively TRBD1 (6 bases). The CDR3 runs 15 residues. Trimming stripped 1 base from V and 5 bases from J, with 9 bases between. The germline V gene encodes CDR1 LGHDT and CDR2 YNNKEL (reference sequence). The CDR3 DNA reads as TGTGCCAGCAGCCAAGGGGACACCCATAATTCACCCCTCCACTTT. Its protein is CASSQGDTHNSPLHF.

The chain employs TRBV7-2 and TRBJ1-2; possible D gene TRBD1, 5 bases. V lost 5 bases to trimming and J lost 2 bases, with 9 bases between them. The germline gives CDR1 SGHTA, CDR2 FQGNSA. This CDR3 has 13 residues. CDR3: CASSLGGNYGYTF. The CDR3 DNA sequence: TGTGCCAGCAGCCTCGGGGGGAACTATGGCTACACCTTC. The full variable domain, with the rest looked up from reference TRBV7-2 and TRBJ1-2, is GAGVSQSPSNKVTEKGKDVELRCDPISGHTALYWYRQSLGQGLEFLIYFQGNSAPDKSGLPSDRFSAERTGGSVSTLTIQRTQQEDSAVYLCASSLGGNYGYTFGSGTRLTVV.